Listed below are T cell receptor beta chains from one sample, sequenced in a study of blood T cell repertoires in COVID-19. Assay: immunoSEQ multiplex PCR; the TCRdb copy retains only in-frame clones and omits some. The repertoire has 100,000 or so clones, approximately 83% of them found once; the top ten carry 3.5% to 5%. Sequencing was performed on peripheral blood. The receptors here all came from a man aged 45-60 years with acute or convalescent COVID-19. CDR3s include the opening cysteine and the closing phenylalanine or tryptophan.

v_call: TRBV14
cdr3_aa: CASSPTGFSPLHF

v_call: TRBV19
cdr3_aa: CATQESGTGVSGANVLTF

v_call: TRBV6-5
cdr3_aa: CASSYQGWDTEAFF

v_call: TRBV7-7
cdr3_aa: CASSLGLAGVQETQYF

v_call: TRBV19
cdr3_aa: CASMELISGANVLTF

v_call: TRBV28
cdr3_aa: CASSSPPTSGRLGNEQFF

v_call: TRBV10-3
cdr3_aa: CAISPSRADEKLFF

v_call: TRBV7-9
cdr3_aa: CASSQWDRGNGEQYF

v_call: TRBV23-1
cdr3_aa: CASSQSSKGTSEEGSYEQYF

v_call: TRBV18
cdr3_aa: CASSPLGGGGGNTIYF

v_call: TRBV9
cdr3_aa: CASSAHTGGRANEQYF

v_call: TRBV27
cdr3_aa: CASSLEGRGELFF

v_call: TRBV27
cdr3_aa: CASSGASTDTQYF

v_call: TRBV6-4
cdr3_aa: CASSDWRQGAVNQPQHF

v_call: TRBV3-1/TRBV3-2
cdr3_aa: CASSPRTANTGELFF

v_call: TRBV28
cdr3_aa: CASRGTTSGSDEQYF

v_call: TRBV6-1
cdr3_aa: CASSDTGTAGQPQHF

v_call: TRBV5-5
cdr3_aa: CASSFDRAGNTIYF

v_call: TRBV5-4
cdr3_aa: CASSHGGATQPQHF

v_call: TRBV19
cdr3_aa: CASSIAAWGDRGQQYF

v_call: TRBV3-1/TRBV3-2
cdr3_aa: CASSHGTGNTEAFF

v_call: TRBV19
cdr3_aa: CASRLAGGIYEQFF

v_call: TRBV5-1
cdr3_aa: CASRPWADDLVGYEQYF

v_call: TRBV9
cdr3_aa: CASSSGQVEGYQPQHF

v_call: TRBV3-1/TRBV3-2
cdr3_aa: CASSWLAETQYF

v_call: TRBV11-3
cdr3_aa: CASSLGGRANTGELFF

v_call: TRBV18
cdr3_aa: CASSKAGGQGAYEQYF

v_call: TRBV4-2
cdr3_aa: CASSRVSGFQETQYF

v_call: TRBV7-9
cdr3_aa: CASTWTGGRGTEAFF

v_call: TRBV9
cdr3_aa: CASSVADSLNYGYTF

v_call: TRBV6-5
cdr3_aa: CASSYSRGIADTQYF

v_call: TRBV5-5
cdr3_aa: CASSFDRQDTQYF

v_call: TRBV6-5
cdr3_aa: CASALTGGMYEQYF

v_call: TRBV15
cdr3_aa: CATSRDRGAGGQYF

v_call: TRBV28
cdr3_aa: CASSSPGYTDTQYF

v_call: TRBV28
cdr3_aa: CASSPPGVNNEKLFF

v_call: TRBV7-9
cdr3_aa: CASSHTGVAGGEQYF

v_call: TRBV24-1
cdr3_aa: CATSDGGHYGYTF

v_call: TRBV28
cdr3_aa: CASRRTGRLQNYEQYF

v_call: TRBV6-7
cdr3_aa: CASKGSGQGVCTDTQYF

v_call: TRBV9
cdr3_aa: CASSQQYEQYF

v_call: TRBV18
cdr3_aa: CASSPPGLAGGQETQYF

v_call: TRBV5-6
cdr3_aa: CASSHGDTEAFF

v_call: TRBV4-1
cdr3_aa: CASSQFLTGSAFF

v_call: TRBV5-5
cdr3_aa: CASSPRGGLAGGTDTQYF